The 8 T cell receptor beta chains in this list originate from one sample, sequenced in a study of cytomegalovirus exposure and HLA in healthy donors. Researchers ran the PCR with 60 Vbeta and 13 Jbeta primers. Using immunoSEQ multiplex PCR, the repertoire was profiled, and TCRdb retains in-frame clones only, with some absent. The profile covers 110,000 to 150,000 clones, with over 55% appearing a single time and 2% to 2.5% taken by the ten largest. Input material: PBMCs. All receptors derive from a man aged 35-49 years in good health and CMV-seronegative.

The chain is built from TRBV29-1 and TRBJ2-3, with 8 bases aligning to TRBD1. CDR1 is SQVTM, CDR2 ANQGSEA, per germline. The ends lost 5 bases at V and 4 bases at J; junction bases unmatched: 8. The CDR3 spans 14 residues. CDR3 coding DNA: TGCAGCGTTCAACAGGGGGATTTCGCAGATACGCAGTATTTT. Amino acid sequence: CSVQQGDFADTQYF.

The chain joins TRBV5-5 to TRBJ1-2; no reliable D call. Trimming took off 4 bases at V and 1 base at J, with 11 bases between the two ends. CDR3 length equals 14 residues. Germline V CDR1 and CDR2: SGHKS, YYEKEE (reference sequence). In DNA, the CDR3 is TGTGCCAGCAGCCCACCGACACTTAACTATGGCTACACCTTC. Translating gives CASSPPTLNYGYTF.

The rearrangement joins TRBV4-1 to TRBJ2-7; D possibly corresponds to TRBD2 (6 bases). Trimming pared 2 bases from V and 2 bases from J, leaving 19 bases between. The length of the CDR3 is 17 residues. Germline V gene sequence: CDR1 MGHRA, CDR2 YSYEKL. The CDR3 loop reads CASSQPLTSFTPYEQYF. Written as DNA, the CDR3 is TGCGCCAGCAGCCAACCCCTGACTAGTTTTACCCCCTACGAGCAGTACTTC.

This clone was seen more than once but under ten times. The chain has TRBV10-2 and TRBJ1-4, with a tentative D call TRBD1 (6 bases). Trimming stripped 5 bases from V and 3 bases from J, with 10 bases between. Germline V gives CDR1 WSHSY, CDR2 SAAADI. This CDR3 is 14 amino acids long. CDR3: CASSQGSPNEKLFF. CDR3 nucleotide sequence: TGCGCCAGCAGTCAGGGGTCCCCTAATGAAAAACTGTTTTTT.

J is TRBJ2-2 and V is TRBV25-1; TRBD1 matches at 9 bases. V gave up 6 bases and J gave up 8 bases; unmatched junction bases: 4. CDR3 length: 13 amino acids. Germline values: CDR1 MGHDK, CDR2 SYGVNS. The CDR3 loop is CASSWTGAGELFF. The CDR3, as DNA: TGTGCCAGCAGCTGGACAGGGGCGGGGGAGCTGTTTTTT.

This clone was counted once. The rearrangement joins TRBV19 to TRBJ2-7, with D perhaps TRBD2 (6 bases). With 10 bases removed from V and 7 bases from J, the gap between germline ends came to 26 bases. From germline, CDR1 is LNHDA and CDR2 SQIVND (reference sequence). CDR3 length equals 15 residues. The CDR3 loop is CATGAGSGYSEEQYF. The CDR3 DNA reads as TGTGCCACGGGTGCGGGGTCAGGGTACTCGGAAGAGCAGTACTTC.

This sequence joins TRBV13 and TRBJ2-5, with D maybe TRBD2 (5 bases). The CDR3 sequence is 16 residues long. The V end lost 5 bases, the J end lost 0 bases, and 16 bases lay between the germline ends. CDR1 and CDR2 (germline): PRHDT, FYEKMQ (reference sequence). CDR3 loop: CASSPRSTGNQETQYF. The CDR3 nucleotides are TGTGCCAGCAGCCCGCGATCAACCGGGAACCAAGAGACCCAGTACTTC.

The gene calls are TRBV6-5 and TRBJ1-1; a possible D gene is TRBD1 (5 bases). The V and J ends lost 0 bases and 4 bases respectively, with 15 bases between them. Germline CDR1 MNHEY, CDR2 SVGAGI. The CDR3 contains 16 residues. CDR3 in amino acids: CASSYSSPGGATEAFF. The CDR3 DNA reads TGTGCCAGCAGTTACTCGTCACCTGGAGGGGCCACTGAAGCTTTCTTT.